These T cell receptor beta chains were read from a single sample in a study of naive and memory T cell subsets. TCRdb reprocessed the UMI-ligation and nested PCR reads with MiXCR, giving one entry per CDR3 protein. The sample records 98,000 or so distinct CDR3 sequences, around 10% being singletons. Sample: naive CD4+ T cells from blood. All receptors derive from a human donor in good health. The CDR3 runs from the conserved cysteine through the conserved F or W. D genes are given only for firm matches. Expanded clones are given a class, and other clones once, few, many or no size at all.

>TRBJ2-3|TRBD2|NA|TRBV20-1
CSAPGLAESTDTQYF
TGCAGTGCGCCGGGACTAGCGGAAAGCACAGATACGCAGTATTTT
>TRBJ2-2|NA|NA|TRBV6-2/TRBV6-3
CASSLGGPGELFF
TGTGCCAGCAGTTTAGGTGGTCCCGGGGAGCTGTTTTTT
>TRBJ2-7|NA|many|TRBV29-1
CSVEDFGGETYEQYF
TGCAGCGTTGAAGATTTTGGCGGGGAAACCTACGAGCAGTACTTC
>TRBJ1-2|NA|NA|TRBV18
CASSPDTSYGYTF
TGTGCCAGCTCACCGGACACGAGCTATGGCTACACCTTC
>TRBJ1-4|NA|few|TRBV15
CATSRVFGHNEKLFF
TGTGCCACCAGCAGAGTTTTCGGACATAATGAAAAACTGTTTTTT
>TRBJ2-2|TRBD2|many|TRBV6-2/TRBV6-3
CASSPRLAGTNTGELFF
TGTGCCAGCAGTCCGAGACTAGCGGGGACGAACACCGGGGAGCTGTTTTTT
>TRBJ2-7|NA|NA|TRBV6-1
CASSVGGQIYEQYF
TGTGCCAGCAGTGTAGGAGGACAAATCTACGAGCAGTACTTC
>TRBJ1-1|NA|NA|TRBV12-3/TRBV12-4
CASSLTVRGAFF
TGTGCCAGCAGTCTCACGGTGCGTGGGGCTTTCTTT
>TRBJ2-3|TRBD2|NA|TRBV4-2
CASSPGLAGQWDTQYF
TGTGCCAGCAGCCCCGGACTAGCGGGGCAGTGGGATACGCAGTATTTT
>TRBJ1-4|TRBD1|NA|TRBV5-1
CASSLWDRGQKAPNEKLFF
TGCGCCAGCAGCTTGTGGGACAGGGGGCAGAAGGCACCTAATGAAAAACTGTTTTTT
>TRBJ2-2|NA|few|TRBV6-2/TRBV6-3
CASRLGTPTGELFF
TGTGCCAGCAGGCTGGGCACACCCACCGGGGAGCTGTTTTTT
>TRBJ2-3|TRBD1|NA|TRBV7-2
CASSSDRDRAAPMRWTQYF
TGTGCCAGCAGCTCTGACCGGGACAGGGCCGCCCCAATGCGGTGGACGCAGTATTTT